Shown below are 23 T cell receptor beta chains from a single sample sequenced in a study of CD8 T cells in Susac syndrome. RNA, at about 0.45 to 1 ug, was reverse transcribed with random hexamers. MiXCR, run by TCRdb on the immunoSEQ multiplex PCR reads, gives a single entry per CDR3 protein. The table shows 150,000 to 200,000 distinct CDR3 sequences, with 95% to 97% occurring only once. The material sequenced was CD4+ T cells from PBMCs. Receptors originate from a human donor with Susac syndrome.

V usage is TRBV2 and J usage is TRBJ2-3; D perhaps matches TRBD2 (7 bases). The length of the CDR3 is 16 residues. Germline V gives CDR1 SNHLY, CDR2 FYNNEI. V gave up 10 bases and J gave up 2 bases, with 22 bases separating them. In nucleotides, the CDR3 is TGTGCCATCCCGGGGGGCCAGGAAACCATCACAGATACGCAGTATTTT. Residues: CAIPGGQETITDTQYF.

The chain has TRBV29-1 and TRBJ2-1, with TRBD1 matching 10 bases. Germline assignment: CDR1 SQVTM and CDR2 ANQGSEA. V shed 7 bases, J shed 1 base, and the junction held 10 bases outside the gene matches. This CDR3 contains 16 residues. CDR3 nucleotides: TGCAGCGCCCCGATATGGGACAGGGGTTCCTACAATGAGCAGTTCTTC. Its translation: CSAPIWDRGSYNEQFF.

The V call is TRBV30, the J call TRBJ2-4; maybe TRBD1 (6 bases). The V end lost 5 bases, the J end lost 8 bases, and 13 bases lay between the germline ends. The CDR3 loop spans 12 amino acids. Per germline, CDR1 GTSNPN and CDR2 SVGIG (reference sequence). The CDR3 DNA sequence: TGTGCCTGGGGGACAACCGGAGACATTCAGTACTTC. It codes for CAWGTTGDIQYF.

The chain links TRBV29-1 to TRBJ1-2; D remains ambiguous. Trimming took off 5 bases at V and 4 bases at J, with 11 bases between the two ends. The CDR3 is 12 amino acids. Germline V gives CDR1 SQVTM, CDR2 ANQGSEA. CDR3 nucleotide sequence: TGCAGCGTTCTCCCCGGCTCCTATGGCTACACCTTC. This gives the protein CSVLPGSYGYTF. Combining the CDR3 with reference TRBV29-1 and TRBJ1-2 gives the whole variable domain SAVISQKPSRDICQRGTSLTIQCQVDSQVTMMFWYRQQPGQSLTLIATANQGSEATYESGFVIDKFPISRPNLTFSTLTVSNMSPEDSSIYLCSVLPGSYGYTFGSGTRLTVV.

The rearrangement joins TRBV20-1 to TRBJ2-3, with 12 bases matching TRBD1. This CDR3 is built from 14 residues. J lost 4 bases, V lost 6 bases, and 5 bases had no gene match. From germline, CDR1 is DFQATT and CDR2 SNEGSKA (reference sequence). The CDR3 region is CSAPGQGAADTQYF. CDR3 in DNA: TGCAGTGCCCCGGGACAGGGGGCCGCAGATACGCAGTATTTT.

The rearrangement links TRBV20-1 to TRBJ2-7, with D perhaps matching TRBD2 (6 bases). The germline CDR1 and CDR2 sequences are DFQATT and SNEGSKA (reference sequence). This CDR3 has 15 residues. Trimming cost V 3 bases and J 0 bases, with 15 bases left between them. CDR3 nucleotides: TGCAGTGCTAGTTCGGGGGTTCAGAGCTCCTACGAGCAGTACTTC. Translated: CSASSGVQSSYEQYF.

As DNA, the CDR3 is TGTGGCAGCTCGGGATCCATGAACACCGGGGAGCTGTTTTTT. This sequence encodes CGSSGSMNTGELFF. This sequence joins TRBV19 and TRBJ2-2; possible D gene TRBD2, 5 bases. The CDR3 extends over 14 amino acids. The germline V gene encodes CDR1 LNHDA and CDR2 SQIVND (reference sequence).

The V gene is TRBV29-1, the J gene TRBJ2-5; a possible D gene is TRBD1 (6 bases). CDR1 and CDR2 (germline): SQVTM, ANQGSEA. This CDR3 comprises 13 residues. Deletions cut 3 bases from V and 5 bases from J, with 13 bases between. Here the CDR3 reads CSVEVQGTETQYF. The CDR3 bases are TGCAGCGTTGAGGTCCAGGGGACGGAGACCCAGTACTTC.

V is TRBV27 and J is TRBJ2-1; tentative D call: TRBD2 (6 bases). V lost 5 bases to trimming and J lost 8 bases, with 16 bases between them. CDR1 and CDR2 from the germline V gene are MNHEY and SMNVEV (reference sequence). This CDR3 has 14 amino acids. CDR3 residues: CASSPRDPWDEQFF. The CDR3 bases are TGTGCCAGCAGTCCGCGGGATCCATGGGATGAGCAGTTCTTC.

This clonotype was seen a single time. The chain recombines TRBV25-1 with TRBJ1-1; D uncertain. The germline gives CDR1 MGHDK, CDR2 SYGVNS. This CDR3 is built from 11 residues. Trimming removed 5 bases at V and 7 bases at J, with 8 bases between. The chain's CDR3 is CASSMKSEAFF. CDR3 coding DNA: TGTGCCAGCAGTATGAAGAGTGAAGCTTTCTTT.

V usage is TRBV5-1 and J usage is TRBJ1-1; D uncertain. Germline loops: CDR1 SGHRS, CDR2 YFSETQ. This CDR3 has 13 amino acids. Trimming removed 8 bases from V and 1 base from J, with 12 bases in between. CDR3 in amino acids: CASRERKNTEAFF. The CDR3 region has the DNA TGCGCCAGTAGGGAGAGAAAGAACACTGAAGCTTTCTTT. Drawing the rest from reference TRBV5-1 and TRBJ1-1, the complete variable domain is KAGVTQTPRYLIKTRGQQVTLSCSPISGHRSVSWYQQTPGQGLQFLFEYFSETQRNKGNFPGRFSGRQFSNSRSEMNVSTLELGDSALYLCASRERKNTEAFFGQGTRLTVV.

This clonotype has only one observation. V is TRBV4-3 and J is TRBJ2-5, with D possibly TRBD2 on 6 matching bases. The CDR3 runs to 15 residues. V gave up 0 bases and J gave up 1 base, with 9 bases separating them. Germline values: CDR1 LGHNA, CDR2 YSLEER. The CDR3 loop is CASSQDRDFQETQYF. CDR3 DNA: TGCGCCAGCAGCCAAGATCGGGACTTCCAAGAGACCCAGTACTTC.

The CDR3 spells CASSQSRMAGVEQYF. In DNA form, the CDR3 reads TGCGCCAGCAGCCAAAGTCGGATGGCTGGTGTCGAGCAGTACTTC. This chain uses TRBV4-3 with TRBJ2-7; D gene ambiguous. The CDR3 extends over 15 amino acids. Germline lookup yields CDR1 LGHNA and CDR2 YSLEER. V was trimmed by 2 bases and J by 6 bases, leaving 17 bases between them.

This chain joins TRBV20-1 and TRBJ2-5; 11 bases are shared with TRBD2. The CDR3 is made up of 15 amino acids. The J segment lost 0 bases and the V segment lost 5 bases, leaving 5 bases of the junction unmatched. Germline CDR1 and CDR2: DFQATT and SNEGSKA (reference sequence). Here the CDR3 DNA reads TGCAGTGCTGTGCCGACTAGCGGGAACCAAGAGACCCAGTACTTC. As protein: CSAVPTSGNQETQYF.

J is TRBJ2-7 and V is TRBV28, with D perhaps matching TRBD2 (6 bases). Germline values: CDR1 MDHEN, CDR2 SYDVKM. Deletions cut 1 base from V and 4 bases from J, with 11 bases between. The CDR3 is 14 amino acids. CDR3 region: CASSLYGRQYEQYF. DNA for the CDR3: TGTGCCAGCAGTTTATACGGGAGACAGTACGAGCAGTACTTC.

J is TRBJ1-1 and V is TRBV12-3 or TRBV12-4, with D perhaps TRBD1 (5 bases). The CDR3 has 15 amino acids. The V gene lost 5 bases and the J gene lost 0 bases, with 13 bases spanning the gap. The CDR3 loop reads CASSKGGTVNTEAFF. Written as DNA, the CDR3 is TGTGCCAGCAGTAAAGGCGGGACGGTGAACACTGAAGCTTTCTTT.

The V and J genes are TRBV9 and TRBJ2-1; no reliable D call. This CDR3 contains 15 residues. The germline CDR1 and CDR2 sequences are SGDLS and YYNGEE. The V and J ends lost 0 bases and 1 base respectively, with 8 bases between them. Here the CDR3 DNA reads TGTGCCAGCAGCGTAGCCGGGTTATCCTACAATGAGCAGTTCTTC. Its protein product is CASSVAGLSYNEQFF.

This rearrangement joins TRBV4-3 to TRBJ2-1; D perhaps matches TRBD1 (6 bases). Trimming stripped 1 base from V and 10 bases from J, with 20 bases between. This CDR3 comprises 16 residues. Looked up from germline, CDR1 is LGHNA and CDR2 is YSLEER. The DNA of the CDR3 is TGCGCCAGCAGCCAAGGAAGTTGGACAGCCAGAGGCGAGCAGTTCTTC. This encodes CASSQGSWTARGEQFF.

This clonotype has just one count. The CDR3 spells CASSLQQRAREEKLFF. As DNA, the CDR3 is TGTGCCAGCAGCTTACAACAGAGGGCCCGGGAGGAAAAACTGTTTTTT. V gene TRBV7-8 combines with J gene TRBJ1-4; D is undetermined. The CDR3 runs 16 residues. Trimming shortened V by 2 bases and J by 8 bases, and 18 bases separated the two germline ends. Germline V gives CDR1 SGHVS, CDR2 FQNEAQ.

The chain employs TRBV10-3 and TRBJ2-5; TRBD1 matches 9 bases. Germline V gene data show CDR1 as ENHRY and CDR2 as SYGVKD. V was clipped by 10 bases and J by 5 bases; unmatched bases: 11. CDR3 length: 14 residues. The CDR3 spells CATPYGTGWETQYF. The CDR3 DNA follows: TGTGCCACTCCCTATGGGACAGGGTGGGAGACCCAGTACTTC.

The chain links TRBV7-2 to TRBJ2-7, with D uncertain. The CDR3 extends over 12 amino acids. Trimming shortened V by 6 bases and J by 5 bases, and 11 bases separated the two germline ends. Germline-derived CDR1 and CDR2 are SGHTA and FQGNSA. The CDR3 DNA reads TGTGCCAGCAGAGTTGCAAGCAACGAGCAGTACTTC. Protein product: CASRVASNEQYF.

The CDR3 spells CASSPRTGRAFF. In nucleotides, the CDR3 is TGTGCCAGTAGTCCACGGACAGGCCGGGCTTTCTTT. This chain connects TRBV19 to TRBJ1-1, with 7 positions matching TRBD1. The CDR3 sequence is 12 residues long. With 5 bases clipped from V and 11 bases from J, the junction kept 8 bases outside the gene matches. Germline CDR1 reads LNHDA; CDR2 reads SQIVND (reference sequence).

The chain is built from TRBV4-3 and TRBJ2-1; D possibly corresponds to TRBD2 (6 bases). V was trimmed by 1 base and J by 7 bases, leaving 20 bases between them. Germline loops: CDR1 LGHNA, CDR2 YSLEER. The CDR3 contains 17 residues. CDR3 bases: TGCGCCAGCAGCCAAGGGGCTAGCGCGGGTAGAGGTAATGAGCAGTTCTTC. Its protein product is CASSQGASAGRGNEQFF.